The 13 T cell receptor beta chains reported below all come from one sample, sequenced in a study of blood T cell repertoires in COVID-19. Here immunoSEQ multiplex PCR was the method, and the copy in TCRdb shows in-frame clones only, minus some. The table lists some 120,000 clones, around nine tenths of them singletons. The sample was peripheral blood. All receptors derive from a man over 45 with active COVID-19.

This chain links TRBV5-1 with TRBJ1-1, with 7 nucleotides matching TRBD1. Germline V gene data show CDR1 as SGHRS and CDR2 as YFSETQ. J lost 2 bases, V lost 0 bases, and 4 bases had no gene match. The CDR3 has 15 amino acids. CDR3 DNA: TGCGCCAGCAGCTTGGGAGGGACAGCAAACACTGAAGCTTTCTTT. Translating gives CASSLGGTANTEAFF. Drawing the rest from reference TRBV5-1 and TRBJ1-1, the complete variable domain is KAGVTQTPRYLIKTRGQQVTLSCSPISGHRSVSWYQQTPGQGLQFLFEYFSETQRNKGNFPGRFSGRQFSNSRSEMNVSTLELGDSALYLCASSLGGTANTEAFFGQGTRLTVV.

The sample holds many counts of this clone. This rearrangement joins TRBV28 to TRBJ1-5, with D possibly matching TRBD1 (6 bases). The CDR3 sequence is 14 residues long. V dropped 3 bases and J dropped 1 base, with 7 bases sitting between them. The V gene's germline CDR1 is MDHEN and CDR2 SYDVKM. Written as DNA, the CDR3 is TGTGCCAGCAGTTTCCAGGGGAGCAATCAGCCCCAGCATTTT. Its translation: CASSFQGSNQPQHF.

This clone was recorded only once. The rearrangement links TRBV7-9 to TRBJ1-2; tentatively, D is TRBD1 (5 bases). This CDR3 comprises 13 residues. The germline V gene encodes CDR1 SEHNR and CDR2 FQNEAQ (reference sequence). The germline V and J ends were trimmed by 6 bases and 4 bases, with 12 bases remaining between them. For the CDR3, the DNA is TGTGCCAGCAGTCCAGGGTACGGCTATGGCTACACCTTC. Its translation is CASSPGYGYGYTF.

The CDR3 protein is CASSNTGSYEQYV. In DNA, the CDR3 is TGTGCCAGCAGTAATACAGGGTCCTACGAGCAGTACGTC. The chain employs TRBV11-2 and TRBJ2-7; a possible D gene is TRBD1 (6 bases). V was shortened by 6 bases and J by 1 base, with 10 bases between the two germline ends. The germline V gene has CDR1 SGHAT and CDR2 FQNNGV. The CDR3 loop spans 13 amino acids.

In this sample, this clone turned up many times. The rearrangement uses TRBV4-1 and TRBJ1-1; D is possibly TRBD1 (5 bases). V lost 0 bases and J 8 bases, leaving 16 bases between the germline ends. Germline V gene lookup returns CDR1 MGHRA and CDR2 YSYEKL. This CDR3 spans 15 amino acids. The CDR3 protein is CASSQESGGGLEAFF. The CDR3 coding sequence is TGCGCCAGCAGCCAAGAATCGGGGGGAGGGTTGGAAGCTTTCTTT.

This chain links TRBV5-4 with TRBJ1-2; 8 bases are shared with TRBD1. The J segment lost 8 bases and the V segment lost 3 bases, leaving 6 bases of the junction unmatched. CDR3 size: 13 residues. Germline V CDR1 and CDR2: SGHNT, YYREEE (reference sequence). In DNA, the CDR3 is TGTGCCAGCAGCTCTGGACAGGGACGGGGCTACACCTTC. It is translated as CASSSGQGRGYTF. The full variable domain, with the rest looked up from reference TRBV5-4 and TRBJ1-2, is ETGVTQSPTHLIKTRGQQVTLRCSSQSGHNTVSWYQQALGQGPQFIFQYYREEENGRGNFPPRFSGLQFPNYSSELNVNALELDDSALYLCASSSGQGRGYTFGSGTRLTVV.

The chain joins TRBV5-6 to TRBJ2-7, with 7 positions matching TRBD1. Trimming at V came to 4 bases and at J to 5 bases, leaving 18 bases not matched to a gene. CDR1 is SGHDT and CDR2 is YYEEEE in the germline V gene. This CDR3 is 17 amino acids long. CDR3 region: CASSEGATWYRSDEQYF. DNA of the CDR3: TGTGCCAGCAGCGAGGGGGCAACCTGGTATCGTTCCGACGAGCAGTACTTC.

CDR3 amino acids: CASSLDSGVSNEQFF. The CDR3 coding sequence is TGTGCCAGCAGCTTGGATAGCGGGGTTTCCAATGAGCAGTTCTTC. The V call is TRBV5-5, the J call TRBJ2-1; 8 positions agree with TRBD2. The V and J ends lost 0 bases and 6 bases, in that order; junction bases with no gene match: 5. The CDR3 runs to 15 residues. CDR1 is SGHKS, CDR2 YYEKEE, per germline (reference sequence). The full variable domain, its missing parts supplied by reference TRBV5-5 and TRBJ2-1, is DAGVTQSPTHLIKTRGQQVTLRCSPISGHKSVSWYQQVLGQGPQFIFQYYEKEERGRGNFPDRFSARQFPNYSSELNVNALLLGDSALYLCASSLDSGVSNEQFFGPGTRLTVL.

The chain has TRBV21-1 and TRBJ1-1. TRBV21-1 is tagged as a pseudogene. This CDR3 has 9 residues. For the CDR3, the DNA is TGTGCGGAGGGGACTGAAGCTTTCTTT. It translates to CAEGTEAFF.

This clone has only one observation. The chain couples TRBV30 to TRBJ1-5, with 9 nucleotides matching TRBD1. J lost 5 bases, V lost 5 bases, and 7 bases had no gene match. From germline, CDR1 is GTSNPN and CDR2 SVGIG (reference sequence). This CDR3 has 14 amino acids. CDR3 sequence reads: CAWGTGISDQPQHF. CDR3 DNA sequence: TGTGCCTGGGGGACAGGGATATCGGATCAGCCCCAGCATTTT.

This sequence joins TRBV10-2 and TRBJ2-7; 10 bases agree with TRBD2. J lost 1 base, V lost 3 bases, and 3 bases had no gene match. Germline CDR1 and CDR2: WSHSY and SAAADI. The CDR3 contains 15 residues. The CDR3: CASSDRTSGSYEQYV. CDR3 coding DNA: TGCGCCAGCAGTGATAGGACTAGCGGTTCCTACGAGCAGTACGTC.

The chain employs TRBV4-1 and TRBJ2-1; 8 nucleotides line up with TRBD1. CDR3 length: 15 amino acids. V lost 3 bases, J lost 5 bases, and 6 bases stayed unmatched. CDR1 and CDR2 from the germline V gene are MGHRA and YSYEKL. The CDR3 DNA follows: TGCGCCAGCAGCCACCTTGCGACAGGGGACAATGAGCAGTTCTTC. It yields the protein CASSHLATGDNEQFF.

In DNA form, the CDR3 reads TGTGCCAGCAGCGCCTCACTAGCGGGAGGGGAGACCCAGTACTTC. This codes for CASSASLAGGETQYF. This chain joins TRBV7-7 and TRBJ2-5; 13 nucleotides match TRBD2. Germline CDR1 SSHAT, CDR2 FNYEAQ (reference sequence). The CDR3 extends over 15 amino acids. V was clipped by 5 bases and J by 5 bases; unmatched bases: 5. Full variable domain (missing parts from reference TRBV7-7 and TRBJ2-5): GAGVSQSPRYKVTKRGQDVTLRCDPISSHATLYWYQQALGQGPEFLTYFNYEAQPDKSGLPSDRFSAERPEGSISTLTIQRTEQRDSAMYRCASSASLAGGETQYFGPGTRLLVL.